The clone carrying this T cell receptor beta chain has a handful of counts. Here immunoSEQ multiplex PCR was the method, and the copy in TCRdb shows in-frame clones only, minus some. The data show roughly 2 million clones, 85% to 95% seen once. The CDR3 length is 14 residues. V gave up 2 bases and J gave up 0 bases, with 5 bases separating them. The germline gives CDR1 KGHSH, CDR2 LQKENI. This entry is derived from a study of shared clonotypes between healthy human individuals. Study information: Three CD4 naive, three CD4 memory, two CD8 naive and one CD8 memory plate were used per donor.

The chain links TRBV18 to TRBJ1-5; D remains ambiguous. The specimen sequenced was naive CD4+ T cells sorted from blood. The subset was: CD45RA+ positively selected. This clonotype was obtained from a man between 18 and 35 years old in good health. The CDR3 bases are TGTGCCAGCTCACCAGGGAATAGCAATCAGCCCCAGCATTTT. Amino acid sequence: CASSPGNSNQPQHF.